The present entry profiles one T cell receptor beta chain with its context. Antigen unknown. TCRdb's table, derived via immunoSEQ multiplex PCR, lists solely in-frame clones and lacks some. The table includes tens of thousands of clones, about 90% detected once. The sample is drawn from a study of siplizumab effects on memory and regulatory T cells. General observations from the study: Solely a minor proportion of alloreactive clones could be assigned to unstimulated subsets. Mappable CD4+ clones that were alloreactive averaged approximately 64% Treg-derived with siplizumab versus 25% to 30% in controls. Proliferating siplizumab-culture Tregs lacked confirmation of suppressive function.

Unstimulated naive, memory, effector memory and TEMRA subsets underwent sequencing in three donor pairs. The trim removed 2 bases at V and 9 bases at J, leaving 7 bases unmatched. CDR1 SGHRS and CDR2 YFSETQ come from the germline V gene. This CDR3 is built from 15 residues. The sequence was obtained from a human donor in good health. Sequencing used naive CD4+ T cells sorted from blood. The V call is TRBV5-1, the J call TRBJ2-1; 11 bases match TRBD1. The CDR3 nucleotides are TGCGCCAGCAGCTTCGGGACAGGGGGGCCTCGTGAGCAGTTCTTC. Protein: CASSFGTGGPREQFF.